The T cell receptor (beta chain) described here comes from a study of cytomegalovirus exposure and HLA in healthy donors. Findings of the study overall: The majority of TCR sequences were rare, yet some public TCRs appeared in many donors. About 87% or about 30% of the time was how often most TCR beta V segments were productive, according to an earlier analysis. In vitro confirmation showed three CMV-associated chains to be CMV antigen specific.

Samples came from healthy bone marrow donors. PCR amplification relied on 60 Vbeta primers (plus 13 Jbeta primers). Libraries were prepared by immunoSEQ multiplex PCR; TCRdb keeps only in-frame clonotypes and omits some of them. The sample records 150,000 to 180,000 clones, under 85% being singletons. In the case of this clone: The antigen is unknown.

The CDR3 runs 11 residues. Input material: PBMCs. The gene calls are TRBV21-1 and TRBJ1-2. TRBV21-1 is noted as a pseudogene. The receptor was isolated from a man aged 18 to 29 in good health and CMV-seronegative. CDR3 protein: CASSLYYGYTF. The DNA of the CDR3 is TGTGCCAGCAGCCTATACTATGGCTACACCTTC.